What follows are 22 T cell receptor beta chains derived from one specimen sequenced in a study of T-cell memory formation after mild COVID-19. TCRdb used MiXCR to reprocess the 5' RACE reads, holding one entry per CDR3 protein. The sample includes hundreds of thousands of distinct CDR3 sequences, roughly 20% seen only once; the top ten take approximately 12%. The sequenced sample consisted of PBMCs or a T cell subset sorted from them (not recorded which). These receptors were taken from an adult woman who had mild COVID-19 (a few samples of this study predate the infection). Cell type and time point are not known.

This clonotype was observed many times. This chain's CDR3 is CSAAPGAGNTEAFF. The DNA of the CDR3 is TGCAGTGCTGCCCCGGGGGCGGGGAACACTGAAGCTTTCTTT. The V call is TRBV20-1, the J call TRBJ1-1; tentatively, D is TRBD1 (6 bases). Between the trimmed V and J ends, which lost 5 bases and 1 base, there was a span of 14 bases. CDR3 length equals 14 residues. Germline V gives CDR1 DFQATT, CDR2 SNEGSKA (reference sequence).

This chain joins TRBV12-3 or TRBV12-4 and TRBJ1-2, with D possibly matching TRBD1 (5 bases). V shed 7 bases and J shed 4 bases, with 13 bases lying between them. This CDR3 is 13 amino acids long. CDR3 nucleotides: TGTGCCAGCACCCAGGACATCGGCTATGGCTACACCTTC. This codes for CASTQDIGYGYTF.

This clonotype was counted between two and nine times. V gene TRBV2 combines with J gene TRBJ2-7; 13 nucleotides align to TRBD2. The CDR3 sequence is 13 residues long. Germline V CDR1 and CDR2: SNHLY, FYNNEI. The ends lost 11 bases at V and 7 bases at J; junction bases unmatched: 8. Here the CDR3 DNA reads TGTGCCGGGGGGACTAGCGGGGTTCTGGAGCAGTACTTC. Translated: CAGGTSGVLEQYF.

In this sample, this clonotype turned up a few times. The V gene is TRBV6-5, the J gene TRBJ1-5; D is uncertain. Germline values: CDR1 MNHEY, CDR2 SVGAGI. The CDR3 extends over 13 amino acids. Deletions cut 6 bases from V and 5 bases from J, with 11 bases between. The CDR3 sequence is CASSYRSDQPQHF. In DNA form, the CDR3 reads TGTGCCAGCAGCTACCGTTCGGATCAGCCCCAGCATTTT.

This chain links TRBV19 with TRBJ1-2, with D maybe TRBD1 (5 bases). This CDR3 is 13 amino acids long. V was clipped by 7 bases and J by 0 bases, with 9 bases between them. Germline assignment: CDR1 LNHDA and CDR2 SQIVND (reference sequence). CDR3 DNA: TGTGCCAGTATGGGGCCCTCTAACTATGGCTACACCTTC. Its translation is CASMGPSNYGYTF.

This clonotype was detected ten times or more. CDR3 sequence reads: CASSLPDGAWQFF. CDR3 in DNA: TGCGCCAGCAGCCTACCGGACGGCGCGTGGCAGTTCTTC. The chain employs TRBV5-1 and TRBJ2-1, with D unclear. Trimming stripped 4 bases from V and 12 bases from J, with 17 bases between. The germline V gene encodes CDR1 SGHRS and CDR2 YFSETQ. This CDR3 region has 13 residues.

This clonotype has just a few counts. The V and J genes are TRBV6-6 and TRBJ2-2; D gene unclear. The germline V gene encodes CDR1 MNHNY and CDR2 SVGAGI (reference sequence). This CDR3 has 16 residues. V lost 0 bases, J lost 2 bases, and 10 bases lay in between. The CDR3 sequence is CASSYSRPDNTGELFF. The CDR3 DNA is TGTGCCAGCAGTTACTCGAGGCCAGACAACACCGGGGAGCTGTTTTTT.

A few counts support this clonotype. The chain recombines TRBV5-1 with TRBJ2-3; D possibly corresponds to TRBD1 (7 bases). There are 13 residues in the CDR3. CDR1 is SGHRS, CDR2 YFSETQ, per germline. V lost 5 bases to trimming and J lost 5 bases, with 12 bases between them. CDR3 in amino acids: CASREGALDTQYF. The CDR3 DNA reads TGCGCCAGCAGGGAGGGGGCGTTAGATACGCAGTATTTT. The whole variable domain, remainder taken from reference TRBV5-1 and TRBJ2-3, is KAGVTQTPRYLIKTRGQQVTLSCSPISGHRSVSWYQQTPGQGLQFLFEYFSETQRNKGNFPGRFSGRQFSNSRSEMNVSTLELGDSALYLCASREGALDTQYFGPGTRLTVL.

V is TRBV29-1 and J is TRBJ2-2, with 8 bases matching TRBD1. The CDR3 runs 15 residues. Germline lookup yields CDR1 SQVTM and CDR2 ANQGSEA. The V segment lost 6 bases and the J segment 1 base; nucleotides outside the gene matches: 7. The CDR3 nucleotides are TGCAGCGTAGACACCGGGACAGGGAACACCGGGGAGCTGTTTTTT. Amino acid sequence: CSVDTGTGNTGELFF.

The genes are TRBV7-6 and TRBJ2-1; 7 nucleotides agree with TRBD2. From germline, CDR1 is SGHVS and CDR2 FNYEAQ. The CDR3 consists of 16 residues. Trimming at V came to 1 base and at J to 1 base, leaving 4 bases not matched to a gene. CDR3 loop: CASSLGTGGSYNEQFF. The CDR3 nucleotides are TGTGCCAGCAGCTTAGGCACGGGAGGTTCCTACAATGAGCAGTTCTTC.

CDR3 bases: TGCGCCAGCAGCGGGACAGGGGGGCCGAACACTGAAGCTTTCTTT. It encodes CASSGTGGPNTEAFF. The rearrangement uses TRBV5-1 and TRBJ1-1, with 11 bases matching TRBD1. Per germline, CDR1 SGHRS and CDR2 YFSETQ. The CDR3 runs 15 residues. Trimming cost V 4 bases and J 1 base; bases outside gene matches: 3. Combining the CDR3 with reference TRBV5-1 and TRBJ1-1 gives the whole variable domain KAGVTQTPRYLIKTRGQQVTLSCSPISGHRSVSWYQQTPGQGLQFLFEYFSETQRNKGNFPGRFSGRQFSNSRSEMNVSTLELGDSALYLCASSGTGGPNTEAFFGQGTRLTVV.

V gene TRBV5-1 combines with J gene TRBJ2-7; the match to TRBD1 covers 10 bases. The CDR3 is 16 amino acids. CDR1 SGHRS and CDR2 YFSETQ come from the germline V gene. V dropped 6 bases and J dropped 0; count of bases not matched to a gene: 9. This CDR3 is CASTLGQGGNSYEQYF. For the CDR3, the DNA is TGCGCCAGCACCCTCGGACAGGGGGGGAACTCCTACGAGCAGTACTTC.

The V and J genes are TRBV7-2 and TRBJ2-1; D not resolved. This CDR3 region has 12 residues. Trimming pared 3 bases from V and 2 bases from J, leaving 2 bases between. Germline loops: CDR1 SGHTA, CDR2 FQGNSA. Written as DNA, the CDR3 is TGTGCCAGCAGCTTCCCCTACAATGAGCAGTTCTTC. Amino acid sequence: CASSFPYNEQFF.

The CDR3 protein is CASSFNMNQPQHF. CDR3 in DNA: TGTGCCAGCAGTTTTAATATGAATCAGCCCCAGCATTTT. This chain links TRBV12-3 or TRBV12-4 with TRBJ1-5; D gene uncertain. V gave up 3 bases and J gave up 4 bases, with 7 bases separating them. The CDR3 extends over 13 amino acids.

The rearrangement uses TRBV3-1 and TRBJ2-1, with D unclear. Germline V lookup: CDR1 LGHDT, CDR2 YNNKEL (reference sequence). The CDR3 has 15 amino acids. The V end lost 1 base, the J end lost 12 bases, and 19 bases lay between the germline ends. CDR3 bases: TGTGCCAGCAGCCAAGGTAGCCCTATGCTGGAGTGGCAGTTCTTC. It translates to CASSQGSPMLEWQFF.

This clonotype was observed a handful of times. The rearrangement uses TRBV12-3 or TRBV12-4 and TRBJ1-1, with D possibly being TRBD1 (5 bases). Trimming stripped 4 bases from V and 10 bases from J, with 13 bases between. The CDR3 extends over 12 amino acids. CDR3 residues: CASSSSTVRAFF. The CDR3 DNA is TGTGCCAGCAGTTCGTCGACAGTCCGAGCTTTCTTT.

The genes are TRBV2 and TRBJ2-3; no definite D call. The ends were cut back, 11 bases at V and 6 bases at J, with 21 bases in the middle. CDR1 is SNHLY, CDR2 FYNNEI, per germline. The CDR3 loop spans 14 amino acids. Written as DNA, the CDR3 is TGTGCCGGGGATAGGTCCGGGTCGATTGATACGCAGTATTTT. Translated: CAGDRSGSIDTQYF.

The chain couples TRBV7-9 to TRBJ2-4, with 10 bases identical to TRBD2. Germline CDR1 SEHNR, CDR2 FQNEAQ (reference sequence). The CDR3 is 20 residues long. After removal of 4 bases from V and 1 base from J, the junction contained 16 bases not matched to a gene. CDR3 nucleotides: TGTGCCAGCAGCTCCGTGTTTCTTGGGACTAGCGATTCGGCCAAAAACATTCAGTACTTC. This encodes CASSSVFLGTSDSAKNIQYF. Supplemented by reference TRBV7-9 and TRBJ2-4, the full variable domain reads DTGVSQNPRHKITKRGQNVTFRCDPISEHNRLYWYRQTLGQGPEFLTYFQNEAQLEKSRLLSDRFSAERPKGSFSTLEIQRTEQGDSAMYLCASSSVFLGTSDSAKNIQYFGAGTRLSVL.

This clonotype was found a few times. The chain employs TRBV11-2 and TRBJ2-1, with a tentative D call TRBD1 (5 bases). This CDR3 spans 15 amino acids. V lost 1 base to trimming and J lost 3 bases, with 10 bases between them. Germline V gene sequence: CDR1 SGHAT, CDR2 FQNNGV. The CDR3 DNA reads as TGTGCCAGCAGCTTAGGCCAGGGAAACTACAATGAGCAGTTCTTC. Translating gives CASSLGQGNYNEQFF.

The CDR3 spells CASSFPLGGGEQFF. The DNA of the CDR3 is TGTGCCAGCAGCTTCCCACTTGGTGGCGGTGAGCAGTTCTTC. The gene calls are TRBV7-9 and TRBJ2-1, with D unclear. The CDR3 runs to 14 residues. V was clipped by 3 bases and J by 9 bases, with 15 bases between them. The V gene's germline CDR1 is SEHNR and CDR2 FQNEAQ (reference sequence).

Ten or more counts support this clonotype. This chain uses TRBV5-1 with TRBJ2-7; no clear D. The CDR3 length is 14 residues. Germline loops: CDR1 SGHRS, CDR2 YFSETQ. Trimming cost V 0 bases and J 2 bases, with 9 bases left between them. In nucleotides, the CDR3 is TGCGCCAGCAGCTTGGAGGGTCTGGCCTACGAGCAGTACTTC. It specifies CASSLEGLAYEQYF. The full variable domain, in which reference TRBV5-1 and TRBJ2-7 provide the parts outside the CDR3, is KAGVTQTPRYLIKTRGQQVTLSCSPISGHRSVSWYQQTPGQGLQFLFEYFSETQRNKGNFPGRFSGRQFSNSRSEMNVSTLELGDSALYLCASSLEGLAYEQYFGPGTRLTVT.

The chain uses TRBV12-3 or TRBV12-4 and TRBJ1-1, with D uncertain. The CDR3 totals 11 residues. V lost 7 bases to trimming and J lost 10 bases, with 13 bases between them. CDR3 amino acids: CASTQGPGAFF. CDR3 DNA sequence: TGTGCCAGCACCCAAGGCCCTGGAGCTTTCTTT.